The T cell receptor (beta chain) described here comes from a study of T cell responses to AZD1222 COVID-19 vaccine. Study-level information: Second-dose intervals of approximately 4 or approximately 12 weeks were pooled.

Profiling relied on immunoSEQ multiplex PCR, and the TCRdb table lists in-frame clones only, not all of them. The sample comprises about 130,000 clones, about 94% of which are singletons, and 5.1% rests with the top ten. Germline V lookup: CDR1 SNHLY, CDR2 FYNNEI. This CDR3 contains 14 residues. Trimming at V came to 5 bases and at J to 7 bases, leaving 6 bases not matched to a gene. Study outcomes and limitations: Epitopes outside B.1.351 and B.1.1.7 mutated regions reportedly drew nearly half of spike TCRs.

On this clone: What it recognizes is unknown.

The sequencing used peripheral blood, collected on day 0 of AZD1222 vaccination. V gene TRBV2 combines with J gene TRBJ1-4; 8 nucleotides agree with TRBD1. This TCR was sampled from an adult in good health. The CDR3 reads CASSLGQGGEKLFF. As DNA, the CDR3 is TGTGCCAGCAGTTTAGGACAGGGAGGTGAAAAACTGTTTTTT.